This T cell receptor beta chain originates from a study of cytomegalovirus exposure and HLA in healthy donors. Study-level information: Among a few hundred genotyped donors, roughly 80% fell in the Caucasian-associated ancestry cluster. General study findings and limits: Associated with cytomegalovirus, according to the listing, were 150 to 200 TCR beta chains. In a later analysis, across HLA loci, associated TCR counts were highest for DRB1, lowest for HLA-C.

As concerns this clone: Its antigen is still unknown.

The germline CDR1 and CDR2 sequences are WSHSY and SAAADI. This CDR3 contains 12 residues. V gave up 3 bases and J gave up 8 bases, with 7 bases separating them. The PCR employed 60 Vbeta primers together with 13 Jbeta primers. TCRdb's table, derived via immunoSEQ multiplex PCR, lists solely in-frame clones and lacks some. The sample includes approximately 79,000 clones. The sequence derives from a boy younger than 18 in good health and CMV-seronegative. Material for sequencing was PBMCs. V is TRBV10-2 and J is TRBJ2-2; D may be TRBD1 (5 bases). CDR3 bases: TGCGCCAGCAGTGATCACAGGGGGGAGCTGTTTTTT. Its translation is CASSDHRGELFF.